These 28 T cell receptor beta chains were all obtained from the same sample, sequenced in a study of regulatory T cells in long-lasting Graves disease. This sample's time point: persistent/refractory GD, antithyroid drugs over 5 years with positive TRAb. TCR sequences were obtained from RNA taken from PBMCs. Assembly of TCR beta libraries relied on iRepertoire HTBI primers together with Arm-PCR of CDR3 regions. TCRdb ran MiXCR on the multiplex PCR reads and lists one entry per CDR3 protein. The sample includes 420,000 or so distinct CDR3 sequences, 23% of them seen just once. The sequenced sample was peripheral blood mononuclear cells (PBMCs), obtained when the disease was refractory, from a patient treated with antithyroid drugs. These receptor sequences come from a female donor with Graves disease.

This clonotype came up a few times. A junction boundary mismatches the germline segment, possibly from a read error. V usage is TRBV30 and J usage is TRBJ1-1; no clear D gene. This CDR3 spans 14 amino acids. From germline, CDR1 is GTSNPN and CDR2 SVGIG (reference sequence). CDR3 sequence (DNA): TGTGCCTGGATGGGCTTTTCCAGTAACACTGGAGCTTTCTTT. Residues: CAWMGFSSNTGAFF.

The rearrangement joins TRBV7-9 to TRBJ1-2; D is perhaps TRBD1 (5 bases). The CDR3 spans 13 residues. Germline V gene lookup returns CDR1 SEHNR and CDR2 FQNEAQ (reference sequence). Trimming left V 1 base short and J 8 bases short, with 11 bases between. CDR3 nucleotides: TGTGCCAGCAGCTTAGGAGGGACGAAGGGCTACACCTTC. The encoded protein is CASSLGGTKGYTF.

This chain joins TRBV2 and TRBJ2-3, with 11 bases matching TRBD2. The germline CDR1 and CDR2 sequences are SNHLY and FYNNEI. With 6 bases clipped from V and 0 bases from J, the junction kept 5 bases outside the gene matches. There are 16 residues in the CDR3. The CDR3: CASRPGTSGSTDTQYF. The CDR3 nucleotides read TGTGCCAGCAGGCCTGGGACTAGCGGCAGCACAGATACGCAGTATTTT.

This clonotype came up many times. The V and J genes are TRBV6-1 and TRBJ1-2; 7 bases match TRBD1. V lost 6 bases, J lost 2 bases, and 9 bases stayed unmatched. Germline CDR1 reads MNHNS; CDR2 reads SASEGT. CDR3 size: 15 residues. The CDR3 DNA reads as TGTGCCAGCAGAGAAATACCGGGACAGAACTATGGCTACACCTTC. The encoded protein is CASREIPGQNYGYTF.

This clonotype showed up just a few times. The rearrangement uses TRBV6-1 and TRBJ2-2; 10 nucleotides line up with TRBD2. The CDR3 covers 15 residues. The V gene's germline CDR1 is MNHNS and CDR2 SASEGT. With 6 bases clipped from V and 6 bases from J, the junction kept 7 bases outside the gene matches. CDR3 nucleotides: TGTGCCAGCAGGGTCCTACTAGCGGGACCCGGGGAGCTGTTTTTT. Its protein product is CASRVLLAGPGELFF.

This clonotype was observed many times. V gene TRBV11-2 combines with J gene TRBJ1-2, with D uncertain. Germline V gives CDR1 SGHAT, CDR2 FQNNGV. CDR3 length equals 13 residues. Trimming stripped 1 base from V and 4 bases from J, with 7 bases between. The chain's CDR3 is CASSLGPGYGYTF. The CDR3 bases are TGTGCCAGCAGCTTAGGGCCAGGCTATGGCTACACCTTC.

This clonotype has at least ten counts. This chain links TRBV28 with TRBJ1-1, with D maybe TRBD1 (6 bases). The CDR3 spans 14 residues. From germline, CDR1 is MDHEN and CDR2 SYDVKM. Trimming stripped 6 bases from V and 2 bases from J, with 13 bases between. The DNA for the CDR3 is TGTGCCAGCAGGCCCAGGGGAGGAAACACTGAAGCTTTCTTT. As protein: CASRPRGGNTEAFF.

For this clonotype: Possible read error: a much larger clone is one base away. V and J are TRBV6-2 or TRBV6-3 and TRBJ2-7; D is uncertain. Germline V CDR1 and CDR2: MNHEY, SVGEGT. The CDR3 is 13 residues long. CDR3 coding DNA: TGTGCCAGCAGTTACTTCTGGACGGTCGAGCGGTACTTC. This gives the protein CASSYFWTVERYF.

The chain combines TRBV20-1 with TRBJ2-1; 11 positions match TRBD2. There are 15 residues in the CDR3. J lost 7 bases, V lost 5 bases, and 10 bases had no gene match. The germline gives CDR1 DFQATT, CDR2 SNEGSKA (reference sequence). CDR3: CSAGPTSGSRNEQFF. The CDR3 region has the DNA TGCAGTGCTGGTCCAACTAGCGGGAGTAGGAATGAGCAGTTCTTC.

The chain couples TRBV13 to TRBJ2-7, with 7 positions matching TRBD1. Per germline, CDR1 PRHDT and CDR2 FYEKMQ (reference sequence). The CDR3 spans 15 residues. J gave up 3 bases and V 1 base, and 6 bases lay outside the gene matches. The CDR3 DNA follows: TGTGCCAGCAGCTTAGTTCAGGGGGTTTTCTACGAGCAGTACTTC. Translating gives CASSLVQGVFYEQYF.

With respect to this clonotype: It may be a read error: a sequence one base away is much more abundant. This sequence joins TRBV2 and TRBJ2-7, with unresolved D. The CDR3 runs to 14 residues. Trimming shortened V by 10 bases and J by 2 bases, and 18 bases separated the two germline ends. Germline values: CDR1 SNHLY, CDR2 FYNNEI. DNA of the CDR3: TGTGCCACCCAACCGGGCAGGACCACCTACGAGCAGTACTTC. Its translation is CATQPGRTTYEQYF.

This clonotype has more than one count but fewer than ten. The CDR3 DNA reads TGTGCCATCACGAGGGAGGGAACCGGGGAGCTGTTTTTT. Translation: CAITREGTGELFF. The chain joins TRBV10-3 to TRBJ2-2, with 7 positions matching TRBD2. V trimming: 7 bases; J trimming: 5 bases; junction bases outside the gene matches: 4. Looked up from germline, CDR1 is ENHRY and CDR2 is SYGVKD. The CDR3 is 13 amino acids.

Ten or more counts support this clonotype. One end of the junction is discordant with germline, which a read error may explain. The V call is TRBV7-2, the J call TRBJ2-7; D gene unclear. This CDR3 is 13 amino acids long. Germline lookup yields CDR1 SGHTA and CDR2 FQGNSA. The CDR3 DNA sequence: TGTGCCAGCAGTTTAGTACAGTCCTACGAGCAGTACTTC. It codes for CASSLVQSYEQYF.

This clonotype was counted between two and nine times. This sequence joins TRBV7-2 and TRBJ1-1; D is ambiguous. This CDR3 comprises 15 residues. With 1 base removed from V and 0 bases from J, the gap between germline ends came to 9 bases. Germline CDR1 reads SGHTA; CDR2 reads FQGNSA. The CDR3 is CASSLVDGVNTEAFF. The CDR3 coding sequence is TGTGCCAGCAGCTTAGTTGACGGAGTGAACACTGAAGCTTTCTTT.

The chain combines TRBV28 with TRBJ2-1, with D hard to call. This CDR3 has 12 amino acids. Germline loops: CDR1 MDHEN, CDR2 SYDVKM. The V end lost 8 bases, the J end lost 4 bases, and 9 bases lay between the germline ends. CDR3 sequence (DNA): TGTGCCAGCCGCTTGCGGTACAATGAGCAGTTCTTC. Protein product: CASRLRYNEQFF.

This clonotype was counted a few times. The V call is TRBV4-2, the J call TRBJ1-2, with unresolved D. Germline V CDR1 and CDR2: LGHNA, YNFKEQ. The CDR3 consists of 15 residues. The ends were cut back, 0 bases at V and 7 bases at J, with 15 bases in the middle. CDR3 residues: CASSQDPRKGGGYTF. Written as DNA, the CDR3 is TGTGCCAGCAGCCAAGATCCAAGGAAGGGAGGTGGCTACACCTTC.

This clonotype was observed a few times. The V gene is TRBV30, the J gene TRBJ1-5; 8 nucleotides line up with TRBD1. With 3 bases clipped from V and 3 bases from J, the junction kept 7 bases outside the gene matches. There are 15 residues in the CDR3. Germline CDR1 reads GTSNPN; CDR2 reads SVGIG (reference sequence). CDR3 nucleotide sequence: TGTGCCTGGAGAGATCCGACAGGGGTCAATCAGCCCCAGCATTTT. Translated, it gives CAWRDPTGVNQPQHF.

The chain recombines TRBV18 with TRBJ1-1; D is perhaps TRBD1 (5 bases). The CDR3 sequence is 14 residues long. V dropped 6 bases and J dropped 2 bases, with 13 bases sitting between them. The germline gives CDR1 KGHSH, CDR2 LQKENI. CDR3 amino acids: CASSSDRPNTEAFF. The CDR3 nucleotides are TGTGCCAGCTCGTCCGACAGACCTAACACTGAAGCTTTCTTT.

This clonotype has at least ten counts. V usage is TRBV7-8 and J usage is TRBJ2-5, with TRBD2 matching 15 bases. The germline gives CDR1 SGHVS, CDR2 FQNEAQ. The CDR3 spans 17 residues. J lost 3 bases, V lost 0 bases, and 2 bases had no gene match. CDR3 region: CASSLAGLAGGKETQYF. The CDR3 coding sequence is TGTGCCAGCAGCTTAGCTGGACTAGCGGGAGGGAAAGAGACCCAGTACTTC.

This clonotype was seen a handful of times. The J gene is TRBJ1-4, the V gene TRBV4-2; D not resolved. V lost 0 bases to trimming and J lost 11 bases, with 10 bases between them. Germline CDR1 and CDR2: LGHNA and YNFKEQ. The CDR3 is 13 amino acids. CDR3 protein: CASSQEVAAKLFF. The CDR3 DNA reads TGTGCCAGCAGCCAAGAGGTAGCGGCGAAACTGTTTTTT.

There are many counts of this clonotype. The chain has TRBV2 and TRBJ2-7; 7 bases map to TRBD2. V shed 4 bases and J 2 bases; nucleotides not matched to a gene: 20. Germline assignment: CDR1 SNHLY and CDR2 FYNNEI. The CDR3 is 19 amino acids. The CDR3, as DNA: TGTGCCAGCAGTGTGATAGGTGAAGAGGCGGGAGTTCGGGCCTACGAGCAGTACTTC. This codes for CASSVIGEEAGVRAYEQYF.

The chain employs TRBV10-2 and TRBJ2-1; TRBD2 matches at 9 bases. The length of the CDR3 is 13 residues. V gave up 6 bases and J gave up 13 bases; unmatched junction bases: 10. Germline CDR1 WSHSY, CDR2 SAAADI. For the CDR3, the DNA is TGCGCCAGCAGCAAGGGACTAGCTATCAGTCAGTTCTTC. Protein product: CASSKGLAISQFF.

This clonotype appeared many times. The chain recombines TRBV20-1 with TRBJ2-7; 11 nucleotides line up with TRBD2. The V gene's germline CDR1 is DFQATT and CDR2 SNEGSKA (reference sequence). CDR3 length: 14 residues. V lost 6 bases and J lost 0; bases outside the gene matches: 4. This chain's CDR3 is CSAQTSGTSYEQYF. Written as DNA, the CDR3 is TGCAGTGCGCAGACTAGCGGGACCTCCTACGAGCAGTACTTC.

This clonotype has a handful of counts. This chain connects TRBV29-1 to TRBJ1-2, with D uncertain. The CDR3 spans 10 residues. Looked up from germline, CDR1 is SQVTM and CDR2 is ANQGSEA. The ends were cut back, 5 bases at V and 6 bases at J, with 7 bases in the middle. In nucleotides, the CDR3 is TGCAGCGTTTTCCGGGATGGCTACACCTTC. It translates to CSVFRDGYTF.

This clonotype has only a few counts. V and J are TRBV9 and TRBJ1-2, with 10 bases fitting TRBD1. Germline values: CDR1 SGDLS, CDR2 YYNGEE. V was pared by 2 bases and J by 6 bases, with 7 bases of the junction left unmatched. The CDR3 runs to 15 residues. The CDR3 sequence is CASSVRDRGADGYTF. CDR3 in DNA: TGTGCCAGCAGCGTCCGGGACAGGGGAGCCGATGGCTACACCTTC.

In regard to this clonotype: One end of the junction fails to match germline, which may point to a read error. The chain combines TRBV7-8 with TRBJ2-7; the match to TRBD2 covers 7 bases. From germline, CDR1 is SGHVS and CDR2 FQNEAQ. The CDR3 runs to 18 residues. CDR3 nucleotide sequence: TGCGCCAGCAGCCAGGTGCTTTGGACTACGCGGGGGTCCTACGAGCAGTACTTC. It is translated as CASSQVLWTTRGSYEQYF.

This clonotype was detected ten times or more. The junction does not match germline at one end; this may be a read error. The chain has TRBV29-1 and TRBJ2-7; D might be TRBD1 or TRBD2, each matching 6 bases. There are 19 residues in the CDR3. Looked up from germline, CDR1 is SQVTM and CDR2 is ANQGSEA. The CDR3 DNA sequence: TGCAGCGTCGAAGGGGGGCCCCAAGTCTCCAACCAACCACCCTACGAGCAGTACTTC. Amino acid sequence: CSVEGGPQVSNQPPYEQYF.

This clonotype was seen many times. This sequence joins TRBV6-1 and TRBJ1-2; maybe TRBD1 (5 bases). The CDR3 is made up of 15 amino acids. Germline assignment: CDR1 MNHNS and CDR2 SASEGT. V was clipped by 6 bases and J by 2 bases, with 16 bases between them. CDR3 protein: CASRHTGTANYGYTF. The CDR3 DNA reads TGTGCCAGCAGACACACCGGGACGGCCAACTATGGCTACACCTTC.